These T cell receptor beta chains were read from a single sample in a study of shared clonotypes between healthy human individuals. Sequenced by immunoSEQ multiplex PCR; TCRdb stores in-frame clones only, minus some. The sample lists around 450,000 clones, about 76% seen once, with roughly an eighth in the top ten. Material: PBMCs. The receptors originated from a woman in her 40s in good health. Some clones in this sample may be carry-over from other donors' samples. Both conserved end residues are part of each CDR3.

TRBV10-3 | CAISSSGTSQETQYF
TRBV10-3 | CAIRGPGTNTGELFF
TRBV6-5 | CASSPTFRQNIQYF
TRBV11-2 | CASSTSGQGGGYTF
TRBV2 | CASSEALQLYGYTF
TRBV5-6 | CASSTGTSSYNEQFF
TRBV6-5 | CASCPSGGNTIYF
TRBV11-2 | CASSSSDRADHEQYF
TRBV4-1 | CASSQGSGLLTGANYEQYF
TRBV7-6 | CASSFHRDSGGTQYF
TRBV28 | CASSIHSGHSNQPQHF
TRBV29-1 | CSVASTGDTEAFF
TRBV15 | CATSRGTRVTDTQYF